A selection of T cell receptor beta chains follows, all from one sample in a study of blood T cell repertoires in COVID-19. Using immunoSEQ multiplex PCR, the repertoire was profiled, and TCRdb retains in-frame clones only, with some absent. Of 150,000 to 200,000 clones in the sample, roughly 80% were seen once. Material: peripheral blood. The source is a young woman with acute or convalescent COVID-19. The CDR3 runs from the conserved cysteine through the conserved F or W. The D gene is left open where the match is weak. Clone sizes are given selectively: once, few, many, or a class where the clone is expanded.

j_call clone_size v_call d_call cdr3_aa cdr3_nt
TRBJ1-1 NA TRBV7-2 NA CASSLRGDTEAFF TGTGCCAGCAGCTTAAGGGGCGACACTGAAGCTTTCTTT
TRBJ2-3 NA TRBV12-5 NA CASGPTEADTQYF TGTGCTAGTGGTCCGACAGAGGCAGATACGCAGTATTTT
TRBJ2-7 once TRBV13 TRBD2 CASSFGLAGATSYEQYF TGTGCCAGCAGCTTTGGACTAGCGGGGGCCACCTCCTACGAGCAGTACTTC
TRBJ2-2 NA TRBV10-3 TRBD2 CAISVVGRAGELFF TGTGCCATCAGTGTAGTCGGGAGGGCCGGGGAGCTGTTTTTT
TRBJ2-7 NA TRBV7-2 NA CASSLEPSLPYEQYF TGTGCCAGCAGCTTAGAGCCTAGCCTTCCCTACGAGCAGTACTTC
TRBJ1-1 NA TRBV12-3/TRBV12-4 NA CASSSPNEAFF TGTGCCAGCTCAAGCCCCAATGAAGCTTTCTTT
TRBJ2-4 NA TRBV14 TRBD1 CASSRLRGQGNIQYF TGTGCCAGCAGCCGTTTACGCGGACAGGGGAACATTCAGTACTTC
TRBJ1-6 few TRBV5-5 NA CASSILTGRRDNSPLHF TGTGCCAGCAGCATCCTAACAGGTCGGAGAGATAATTCACCCCTCCACTTT
TRBJ2-2 NA TRBV3-1/TRBV3-2 TRBD2 CASSPKIIGGGDTGELFF TGTGCCAGCAGCCCCAAGATTATCGGGGGGGGAGACACCGGGGAGCTGTTTTTT
TRBJ2-2 NA TRBV7-2 TRBD1 CASSTTGGPGELFF TGTGCCAGCAGCACAACAGGGGGGCCCGGGGAGCTGTTTTTT
TRBJ2-1 NA TRBV5-5 TRBD1 CASSRGTGLSYNEQFF TGTGCCAGCAGTCGGGGGACAGGGCTCTCCTACAATGAGCAGTTCTTC
TRBJ1-2 NA TRBV5-1 NA CASSFDRPNYGYTF TGCGCCAGCAGCTTTGACAGGCCCAACTATGGCTACACCTTC
TRBJ1-4 NA TRBV11-1 TRBD1 CASSSGTGKTNEKLFF TGTGCCAGCAGCTCCGGGACAGGGAAAACTAATGAAAAACTGTTTTTT
TRBJ2-1 NA TRBV7-2 TRBD2 CASRTGTSGGLTYNEQFF TGTGCCAGCAGGACCGGGACTAGCGGGGGCCTTACCTACAATGAGCAGTTCTTC
TRBJ2-1 NA TRBV9 NA CASSVDTSYNEQFF TGTGCCAGCAGCGTAGACACCTCATACAATGAGCAGTTCTTC
TRBJ1-1 NA TRBV27 NA CASSNSWNTEAFF TGTGCCAGTTCAAATAGTTGGAACACTGAAGCTTTCTTT
TRBJ1-1 NA TRBV19 TRBD1 CASRWDSPLNTEAFF TGTGCCAGTAGGTGGGACAGCCCCCTGAACACTGAAGCTTTCTTT
TRBJ2-2 once TRBV4-3 NA CASSPQGGGTGELFF TGCGCCAGCAGCCCCCAGGGGGGTGGTACCGGGGAGCTGTTTTTT
TRBJ2-2 NA TRBV6-2/TRBV6-3 NA CASSHGGSFTGELFF TGTGCCAGCAGCCATGGGGGGTCCTTCACCGGGGAGCTGTTTTTT
TRBJ1-1 NA TRBV5-1 NA CASSEGHPNTEAFF TGCGCCAGCAGCGAGGGACACCCGAACACTGAAGCTTTCTTT
TRBJ1-1 NA TRBV18 NA CASSPPVGQHKAFF TGTGCCAGCTCACCACCGGTAGGACAGCACAAAGCTTTCTTT
TRBJ1-5 NA TRBV12-3/TRBV12-4 NA CASSFEAQPQHF TGTGCCAGCAGTTTTGAGGCTCAGCCCCAGCATTTT
TRBJ2-2 few TRBV2 NA CASNEGRVNTGELFF TGTGCCAGCAATGAGGGCAGAGTCAACACCGGGGAGCTGTTTTTT
TRBJ2-2 NA TRBV5-1 TRBD1 CASSESGGGGELFF TGCGCCAGCAGCGAATCAGGGGGTGGCGGGGAGCTGTTTTTT
TRBJ1-3 NA TRBV4-2 TRBD1 CASSQETGVLGNTIYF TGTGCCAGCAGCCAAGAGACAGGGGTTCTCGGAAACACCATATATTTT
TRBJ2-1 NA TRBV6-2/TRBV6-3 NA CASSYGRYNEQFF TGTGCCAGCAGTTACGGGAGGTACAATGAGCAGTTCTTC
TRBJ1-4 NA TRBV5-1 TRBD1 CASSARDRGLREKLFF TGCGCCAGCAGCGCCCGGGACAGGGGGCTTCGTGAAAAACTGTTTTTT